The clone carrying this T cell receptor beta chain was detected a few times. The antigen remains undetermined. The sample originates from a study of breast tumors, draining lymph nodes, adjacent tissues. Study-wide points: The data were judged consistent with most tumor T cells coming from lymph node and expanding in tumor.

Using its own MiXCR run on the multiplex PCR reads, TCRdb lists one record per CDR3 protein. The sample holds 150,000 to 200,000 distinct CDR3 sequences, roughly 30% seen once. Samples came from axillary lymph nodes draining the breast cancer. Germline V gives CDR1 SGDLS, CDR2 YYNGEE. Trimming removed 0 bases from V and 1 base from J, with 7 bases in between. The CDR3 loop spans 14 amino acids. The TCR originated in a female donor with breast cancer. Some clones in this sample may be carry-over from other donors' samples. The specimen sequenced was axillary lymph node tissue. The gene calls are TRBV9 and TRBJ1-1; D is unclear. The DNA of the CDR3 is TGTGCCAGCAGCGTAGCTCCGGAGAACACTGAAGCTTTCTTT. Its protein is CASSVAPENTEAFF.